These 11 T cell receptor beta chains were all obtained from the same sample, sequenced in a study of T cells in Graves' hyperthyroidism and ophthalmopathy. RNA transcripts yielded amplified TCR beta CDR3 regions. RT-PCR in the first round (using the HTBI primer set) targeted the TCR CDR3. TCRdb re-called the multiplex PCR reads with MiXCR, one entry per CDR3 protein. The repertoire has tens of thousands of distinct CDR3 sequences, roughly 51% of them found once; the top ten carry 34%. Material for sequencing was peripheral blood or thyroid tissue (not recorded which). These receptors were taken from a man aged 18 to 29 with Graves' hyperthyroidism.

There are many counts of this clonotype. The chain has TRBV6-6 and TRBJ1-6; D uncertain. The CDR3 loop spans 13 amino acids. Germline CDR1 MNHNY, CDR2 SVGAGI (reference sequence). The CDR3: CAFGKSYNSPLHF. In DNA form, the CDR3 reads TGTGCGTTTGGGAAATCCTATAATTCACCCCTCCACTTT.

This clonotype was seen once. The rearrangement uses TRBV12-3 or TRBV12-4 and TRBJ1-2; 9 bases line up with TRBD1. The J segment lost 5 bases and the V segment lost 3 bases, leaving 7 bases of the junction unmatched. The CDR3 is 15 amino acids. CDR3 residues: CASSFGRDRAYGYTF. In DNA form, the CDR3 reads TGTGCCAGCAGTTTCGGGCGGGACAGGGCTTATGGCTACACCTTC.

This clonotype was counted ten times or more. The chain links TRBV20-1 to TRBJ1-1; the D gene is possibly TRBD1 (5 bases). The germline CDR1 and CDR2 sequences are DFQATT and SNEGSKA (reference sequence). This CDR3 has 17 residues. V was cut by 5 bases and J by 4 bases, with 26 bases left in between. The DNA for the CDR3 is TGCAGTGCTCCTATTCCTAGGGACGGGTCCCAGGGCACTGAAGCTTTCTTT. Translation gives CSAPIPRDGSQGTEAFF.

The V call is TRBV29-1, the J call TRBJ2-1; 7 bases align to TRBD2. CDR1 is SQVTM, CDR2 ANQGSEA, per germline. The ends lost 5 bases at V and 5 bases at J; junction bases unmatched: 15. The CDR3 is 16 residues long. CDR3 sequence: CSVSRGQGLPNNEQFF. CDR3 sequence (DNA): TGCAGCGTTAGTCGAGGGCAGGGACTACCAAACAATGAGCAGTTCTTC.

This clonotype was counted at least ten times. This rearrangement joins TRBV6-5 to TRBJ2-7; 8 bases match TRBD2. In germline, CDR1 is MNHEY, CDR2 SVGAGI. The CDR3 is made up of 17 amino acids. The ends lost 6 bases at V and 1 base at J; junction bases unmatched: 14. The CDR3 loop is CASSYRGGPIASYEQYF. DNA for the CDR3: TGTGCCAGCAGCTACCGGGGGGGCCCTATTGCGTCCTACGAGCAGTACTTC.

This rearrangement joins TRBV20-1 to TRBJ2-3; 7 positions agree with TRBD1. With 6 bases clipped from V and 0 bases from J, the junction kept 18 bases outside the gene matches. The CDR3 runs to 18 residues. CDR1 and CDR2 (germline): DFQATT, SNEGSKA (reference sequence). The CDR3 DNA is TGCAGTGCCGCTGAATCTCCCCCGGGACAGTTAAGCACAGATACGCAGTATTTT. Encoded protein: CSAAESPPGQLSTDTQYF.

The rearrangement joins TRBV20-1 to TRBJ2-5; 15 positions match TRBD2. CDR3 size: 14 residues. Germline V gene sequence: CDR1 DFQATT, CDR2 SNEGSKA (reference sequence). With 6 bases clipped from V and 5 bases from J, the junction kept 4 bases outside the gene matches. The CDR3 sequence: CSATGTSGRETQYF. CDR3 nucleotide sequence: TGCAGTGCCACTGGGACTAGCGGGAGGGAGACCCAGTACTTC.

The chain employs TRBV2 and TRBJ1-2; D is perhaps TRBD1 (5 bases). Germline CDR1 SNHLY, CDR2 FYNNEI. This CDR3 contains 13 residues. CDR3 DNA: TGTGCAGGGGAGAGGCGGCCGTCTAAAGGCTACACCTTC. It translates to CAGERRPSKGYTF.

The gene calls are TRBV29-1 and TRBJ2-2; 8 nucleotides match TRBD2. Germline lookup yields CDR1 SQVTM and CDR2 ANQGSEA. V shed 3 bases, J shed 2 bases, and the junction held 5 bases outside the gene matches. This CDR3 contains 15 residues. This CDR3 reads CSVDSGGVNTGELFF. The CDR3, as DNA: TGCAGCGTTGACTCGGGAGGGGTTAACACCGGGGAGCTGTTTTTT.

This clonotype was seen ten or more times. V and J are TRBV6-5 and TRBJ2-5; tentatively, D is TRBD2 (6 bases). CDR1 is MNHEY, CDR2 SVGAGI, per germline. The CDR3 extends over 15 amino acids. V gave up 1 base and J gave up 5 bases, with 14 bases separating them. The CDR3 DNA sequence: TGTGCCAGCAGTTACTTTTTGGGGGGTGGGGAGACCCAGTACTTC. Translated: CASSYFLGGGETQYF.

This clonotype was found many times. Here the CDR3 DNA reads TGTGCCAGCAGCCCGAGCTTGAGGGTAATGGACACTGAAGCTTTCTTT. It is translated as CASSPSLRVMDTEAFF. The V gene is TRBV6-6, the J gene TRBJ1-1; D is unresolved. Germline loops: CDR1 MNHNY, CDR2 SVGAGI (reference sequence). The CDR3 loop spans 16 amino acids. Trimming shortened V by 6 bases and J by 3 bases, and 20 bases separated the two germline ends.